These 15 T cell receptor beta chains were all obtained from the same sample, sequenced in a study of blood T cell repertoires in COVID-19. Produced via immunoSEQ multiplex PCR; TCRdb's table is partial and in-frame only. The sample comprises around 120,000 clones, approximately 70% of which are singletons, and under 0.95% rests with the top ten. Input material: peripheral blood. These receptor sequences come from a human donor with acute or convalescent COVID-19. The donor label of this sample is uncertain.

This clone showed up just a few times. The chain employs TRBV3-1 (or the pseudogene TRBV3-2) and TRBJ2-3; D unclear. CDR3 length equals 13 residues. V shed 6 bases and J shed 4 bases, with 11 bases lying between them. Germline V lookup: CDR1 LGHDT, CDR2 YNNKEL (reference sequence). CDR3 in DNA: TGTGCCAGCAGTCCCTCTGGAGCAGATACGCAGTATTTT. It is translated as CASSPSGADTQYF.

V and J are TRBV6-5 and TRBJ2-7; D is perhaps TRBD1 (6 bases). This CDR3 comprises 15 residues. The V end lost 5 bases, the J end lost 2 bases, and 16 bases lay between the germline ends. Germline values: CDR1 MNHEY, CDR2 SVGAGI. CDR3 DNA sequence: TGTGCCAGCAGTACACGTACAGGGAAGGCCTACGAGCAGTACTTC. It specifies CASSTRTGKAYEQYF.

This chain joins TRBV25-1 and TRBJ1-5, with D perhaps matching TRBD1 (6 bases). Trimming pared 6 bases from V and 2 bases from J, leaving 17 bases between. Germline CDR1 MGHDK, CDR2 SYGVNS. The length of the CDR3 is 16 residues. CDR3 sequence: CASSSGGGGGNQPQHF. For the CDR3, the DNA is TGTGCCAGCAGCTCCGGCGGGGGCGGGGGCAATCAGCCCCAGCATTTT.

The chain employs TRBV29-1 and TRBJ2-7, with 10 bases that match TRBD2. The CDR3 sequence is 15 residues long. Germline lookup yields CDR1 SQVTM and CDR2 ANQGSEA. Unmatched junction bases numbered 4, after V lost 1 base and J lost 1 base. The CDR3 loop is CSVEVPGLASYEQYF. CDR3 sequence (DNA): TGCAGCGTTGAAGTCCCGGGACTAGCGTCCTACGAGCAGTACTTC.

By frequency in the sample, this clone is medium-sized (0.01 to 0.1%). The rearrangement links TRBV14 to TRBJ2-7; 8 positions agree with TRBD1. The CDR3 has 15 amino acids. V dropped 1 base and J dropped 5; count of bases not matched to a gene: 7. Per the germline V gene, CDR1 is SGHDN and CDR2 is FVKESK. Here the CDR3 reads CASSQGGQVANEQYF. As DNA, the CDR3 is TGTGCCAGCAGCCAAGGGGGACAGGTAGCGAACGAGCAGTACTTC.

The chain couples TRBV5-1 to TRBJ2-1; D unresolved. In germline, CDR1 is SGHRS, CDR2 YFSETQ. This CDR3 is built from 15 residues. V was trimmed by 1 base and J by 0 bases, leaving 8 bases between them. CDR3 residues: CASSLQLSSYNEQFF. As DNA, the CDR3 is TGCGCCAGCAGCTTGCAACTAAGCTCCTACAATGAGCAGTTCTTC.

V is TRBV2 and J is TRBJ1-1, with no clear D. Germline-derived CDR1 and CDR2 are SNHLY and FYNNEI. The CDR3 covers 11 residues. The ends were cut back, 4 bases at V and 7 bases at J, with 7 bases in the middle. The CDR3 DNA follows: TGTGCCAGCAGTGTTCTCAGTGAAGCTTTCTTT. It translates to CASSVLSEAFF.

This CDR3 is CASSLGTSGGTDTQYF. The CDR3 DNA follows: TGTGCCAGCAGCTTAGGGACTAGCGGGGGCACAGATACGCAGTATTTT. This chain links TRBV7-3 with TRBJ2-3; 13 nucleotides line up with TRBD2. The length of the CDR3 is 16 residues. V lost 2 bases to trimming and J lost 1 base; unmatched junction nucleotides: 0. Germline V lookup: CDR1 SGHTA, CDR2 FQGTGA.

This clone was seen only a few times. The V gene is TRBV4-1, the J gene TRBJ2-1; a possible D gene is TRBD2 (5 bases). Germline V gene data show CDR1 as MGHRA and CDR2 as YSYEKL. V gave up 0 bases and J gave up 5 bases, with 14 bases separating them. CDR3 length: 16 residues. In DNA form, the CDR3 reads TGCGCCAGCAGCCAAGAGTCCCGAGGGCGCCACAATGAGCAGTTCTTC. It is translated as CASSQESRGRHNEQFF.

This rearrangement joins TRBV28 to TRBJ2-3; 7 positions agree with TRBD1. J was trimmed by 4 bases and V by 5 bases; bases with no gene match: 9. This CDR3 has 15 residues. From germline, CDR1 is MDHEN and CDR2 SYDVKM. The CDR3 sequence: CASSPGTVSSDTQYF. DNA of the CDR3: TGTGCCAGCAGTCCTGGGACAGTAAGCTCAGATACGCAGTATTTT.

This clone was picked up many times. V and J are TRBV11-2 and TRBJ2-2; D not resolved. The V and J ends lost 3 bases and 7 bases respectively, with 6 bases between them. The CDR3 has 12 residues. Germline V gene lookup returns CDR1 SGHAT and CDR2 FQNNGV. This chain's CDR3 is CASSFYGGELFF. Written as DNA, the CDR3 is TGTGCCAGCAGCTTCTACGGCGGGGAGCTGTTTTTT.

The genes are TRBV27 and TRBJ1-2; D gene ambiguous. V lost 5 bases to trimming and J lost 4 bases, with 11 bases between them. The CDR3 is made up of 13 amino acids. Germline assignment: CDR1 MNHEY and CDR2 SMNVEV (reference sequence). The CDR3: CASSMAGGYGYTF. The DNA for the CDR3 is TGTGCCAGCAGTATGGCAGGAGGCTATGGCTACACCTTC.

This clone has just one count. The V gene is TRBV12-5, the J gene TRBJ2-7; D perhaps matches TRBD2 (6 bases). Per the germline V gene, CDR1 is LGHNT and CDR2 is FRNRAP. This CDR3 region has 12 residues. The V gene lost 2 bases and the J gene lost 9 bases, with 11 bases spanning the gap. CDR3 in DNA: TGTGCTAGTGGTTTGACCGGGGGTACGCAGTACTTC. It codes for CASGLTGGTQYF.

The sample holds a few counts of this clone. The chain joins TRBV19 to TRBJ1-3, with 10 bases lining up with TRBD1. From germline, CDR1 is LNHDA and CDR2 SQIVND (reference sequence). The CDR3 runs to 16 residues. With 6 bases clipped from V and 5 bases from J, the junction kept 10 bases outside the gene matches. The CDR3 sequence: CASSQMGQGTRNTIYF. The CDR3, as DNA: TGTGCCAGTAGCCAAATGGGACAGGGGACAAGAAACACCATATATTTT.

The CDR3 region is CATSRDRGREQFF. CDR3 nucleotides: TGTGCCACCAGCAGGGACAGGGGGCGGGAGCAGTTCTTC. The chain carries TRBV15 and TRBJ2-1; TRBD1 aligns across 11 bases. Trimming took 3 bases from V and 10 from J; bases not matched to a gene: 2. Germline CDR1 LNHNV, CDR2 YYDKDF (reference sequence). The CDR3 runs 13 residues.